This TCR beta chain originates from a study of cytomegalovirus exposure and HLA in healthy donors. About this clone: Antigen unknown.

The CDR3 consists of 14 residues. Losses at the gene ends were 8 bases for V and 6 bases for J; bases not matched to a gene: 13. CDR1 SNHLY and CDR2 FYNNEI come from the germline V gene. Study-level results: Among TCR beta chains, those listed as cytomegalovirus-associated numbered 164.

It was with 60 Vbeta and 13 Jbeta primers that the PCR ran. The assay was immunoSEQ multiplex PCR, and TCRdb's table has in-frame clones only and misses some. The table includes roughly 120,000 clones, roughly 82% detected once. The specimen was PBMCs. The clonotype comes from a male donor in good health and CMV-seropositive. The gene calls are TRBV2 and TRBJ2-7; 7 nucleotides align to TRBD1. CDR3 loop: CASDRGGRGPEQYF. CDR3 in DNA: TGTGCCAGCGACAGAGGGGGCAGAGGACCCGAGCAGTACTTC. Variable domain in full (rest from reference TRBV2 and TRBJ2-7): EPEVTQTPSHQVTQMGQEVILRCVPISNHLYFYWYRQILGQKVEFLVSFYNNEISEKSEIFDDQFSVERPDGSNFTLKIRSTKLEDSAMYFCASDRGGRGPEQYFGPGTRLTVT.